Following are 14 T cell receptor beta chains from one sample sequenced in a study of control samples from healthy donors and cancer patients. Clones were sequenced by immunoSEQ multiplex PCR, and TCRdb holds only the in-frame ones, with some missing. The sample lists 230,000 or so clones, 90% to 95% occurring once. The sample was blood. These TCRs come from a man aged 50 to 60 in good health.

The chain couples TRBV28 to TRBJ1-1; D not certain. This CDR3 spans 12 amino acids. Germline V gene data show CDR1 as MDHEN and CDR2 as SYDVKM. With 2 bases removed from V and 10 bases from J, the gap between germline ends came to 11 bases. The CDR3 coding sequence is TGTGCCAGCAGTTTAAGAGGGTACGCAGCTTTCTTT. It codes for CASSLRGYAAFF.

V usage is TRBV19 and J usage is TRBJ1-2; 8 bases are a match to TRBD1. This CDR3 is 16 amino acids long. Germline V CDR1 and CDR2: LNHDA, SQIVND (reference sequence). V was clipped by 5 bases and J by 0 bases; unmatched bases: 8. The CDR3 sequence: CASSYSTGGANYGYTF. DNA for the CDR3: TGTGCCAGTAGTTACTCTACAGGGGGAGCTAACTATGGCTACACCTTC.

The chain uses TRBV5-1 and TRBJ1-2; 7 bases are a match to TRBD1. This CDR3 spans 14 amino acids. With V trimmed by 4 bases and J by 4 bases, 7 bases remained unmatched. Germline lookup yields CDR1 SGHRS and CDR2 YFSETQ. CDR3 sequence: CASSLRGEGYGYTF. The CDR3 coding sequence is TGCGCCAGCAGCCTCAGGGGGGAGGGCTATGGCTACACCTTC.

This clone was seen once. This chain connects TRBV14 to TRBJ2-2, with D unresolved. Per germline, CDR1 SGHDN and CDR2 FVKESK. The CDR3 has 16 amino acids. V was pared by 4 bases and J by 0 bases, with 12 bases between. The CDR3 is CASSLATSANTGELFF. DNA of the CDR3: TGTGCCAGCAGCCTTGCAACATCCGCGAACACCGGGGAGCTGTTTTTT.

The V gene is TRBV24-1, the J gene TRBJ1-5; tentatively, D is TRBD1 (5 bases). Deletions cut 4 bases from V and 7 bases from J, with 13 bases between. The CDR3 has 14 residues. Germline V gives CDR1 KGHDR, CDR2 SFDVKD. CDR3 amino acids: CATSDPGSHQPQHF. The CDR3 bases are TGTGCCACCAGTGACCCAGGGTCCCACCAGCCCCAGCATTTT.

The V and J genes are TRBV28 and TRBJ1-2; TRBD1 agrees at 7 bases. This CDR3 comprises 12 residues. The J segment lost 8 bases and the V segment lost 8 bases, leaving 8 bases of the junction unmatched. Germline V CDR1 and CDR2: MDHEN, SYDVKM. The CDR3 DNA reads as TGTGCCAGCTCTGGGGACAGAGGAGGCTACACCTTC. Translating it yields CASSGDRGGYTF.

The V and J genes are TRBV5-1 and TRBJ1-1; 9 bases line up with TRBD1. With 0 bases clipped from V and 0 bases from J, the junction kept 0 bases outside the gene matches. Germline loops: CDR1 SGHRS, CDR2 YFSETQ. The CDR3 is made up of 15 amino acids. CDR3: CASSLGQGVNTEAFF. DNA for the CDR3: TGCGCCAGCAGCTTGGGACAGGGGGTGAACACTGAAGCTTTCTTT.

V is TRBV6-1 and J is TRBJ1-5; TRBD1 might be the D (5 bases). Looked up from germline, CDR1 is MNHNS and CDR2 is SASEGT. The CDR3 length is 16 residues. V was shortened by 3 bases and J by 0 bases, with 12 bases between the two germline ends. The CDR3 nucleotides are TGTGCCAGCAGTGAGCTGAAGGGGAATAGCAATCAGCCCCAGCATTTT. It is translated as CASSELKGNSNQPQHF.

The V and J genes are TRBV7-8 and TRBJ1-2; D is unclear. The CDR3 length is 14 residues. V lost 1 base and J 4 bases, leaving 10 bases between the germline ends. Germline values: CDR1 SGHVS, CDR2 FQNEAQ. The CDR3 DNA reads TGTGCCAGCAGCTTAGATGAGGTCTCCTATGGCTACACCTTC. Amino acids: CASSLDEVSYGYTF.

This clone has just one count. The rearrangement uses TRBV5-5 and TRBJ1-4; D is uncertain. The CDR3 loop spans 14 amino acids. V lost 2 bases and J lost 7, with 12 bases in between. Germline CDR1 SGHKS, CDR2 YYEKEE (reference sequence). For the CDR3, the DNA is TGTGCCAGCAGCTTAGCGGGGAAGAGTGAAAAACTGTTTTTT. As protein: CASSLAGKSEKLFF.

This clone was recorded only once. The rearrangement links TRBV6-6 to TRBJ1-6; TRBD1 might be the D (6 bases). Deletions cut 5 bases from V and 0 bases from J, with 14 bases between. The CDR3 runs to 17 residues. Looked up from germline, CDR1 is MNHNY and CDR2 is SVGAGI (reference sequence). For the CDR3, the DNA is TGTGCCAGCAGTCCCGACAGGCCGAGCTCCTATAATTCACCCCTCCACTTT. Translating it yields CASSPDRPSSYNSPLHF.

The gene calls are TRBV5-4 and TRBJ2-7; TRBD2 is a possible D gene (7 bases). Germline V gene data show CDR1 as SGHNT and CDR2 as YYREEE (reference sequence). The CDR3 is 15 residues long. Trimming pared 4 bases from V and 2 bases from J, leaving 16 bases between. The chain's CDR3 is CASSPGGRVAYEQYV. The CDR3 bases are TGTGCCAGCAGCCCGGGGGGCAGGGTAGCCTACGAGCAGTACGTC.

This chain joins TRBV29-1 and TRBJ1-5, with D possibly being TRBD1 (6 bases). The CDR3 is 13 residues long. CDR1 SQVTM and CDR2 ANQGSEA come from the germline V gene. V lost 4 bases, J lost 10 bases, and 17 bases lay in between. Here the CDR3 DNA reads TGCAGCGTTGGACGGGACACGGGTAGTCCCCAGCATTTT. As protein: CSVGRDTGSPQHF. Using reference TRBV29-1 and TRBJ1-5 for the parts outside the CDR3, the full variable domain is SAVISQKPSRDICQRGTSLTIQCQVDSQVTMMFWYRQQPGQSLTLIATANQGSEATYESGFVIDKFPISRPNLTFSTLTVSNMSPEDSSIYLCSVGRDTGSPQHFGDGTRLSIL.

The chain is built from TRBV5-1 and TRBJ1-1; perhaps TRBD1 as D (5 bases). V was shortened by 0 bases and J by 6 bases, with 15 bases between the two germline ends. There are 15 residues in the CDR3. Germline lookup yields CDR1 SGHRS and CDR2 YFSETQ. This chain's CDR3 is CASSLGVLGASEAFF. The CDR3, as DNA: TGCGCCAGCAGCTTGGGAGTCCTCGGGGCCTCTGAAGCTTTCTTT.